This T cell receptor (beta chain) came from a study of T cells in women clearing cervical HPV infection. The length of the CDR3 is 15 residues. Germline-derived CDR1 and CDR2 are SGHVS and FQNEAQ. The V and J ends lost 4 bases and 3 bases respectively, with 13 bases between them. Worth noting for this clone: The read ends 3 residues before the CDR3 terminus; that terminus is restored from the germline J gene.

Only in-frame clones appear in the TCRdb table, and some are missing; sequencing was by immunoSEQ multiplex PCR. The sample has 20,000 to 25,000 clones. The chain couples TRBV7-8 to TRBJ1-5; no definite D call. The TCR sequence derives from a woman between 18 and 70 years old with a cervical HPV16 infection that either progressed to CIN3+ or cleared (not recorded which). Sequencing used blood buffy coat. The CDR3 loop reads CASSSVRVVNQPQHF. Incomplete CDR3 DNA: TGTGCCAGCAGCTCAGTTAGGGTGGTCAATCAGCCC.